This TCR beta chain was found in a study of blood T cell repertoires in COVID-19. The overall study: PBMCs, B-cell-depleted T cells, or T cells provided the cDNA or gDNA that made up the material.

TCRdb keeps only in-frame clones here, not all; method: immunoSEQ multiplex PCR. Here the sample spans 130,000 or so clones, approximately 79% being singletons. This CDR3 is 13 amino acids long. V lost 4 bases and J 7 bases, leaving 12 bases between the germline ends. Germline V gene sequence: CDR1 SGHRS, CDR2 YFSETQ. The sequence was collected from a man aged 40-50 years with acute COVID-19. The material sequenced was PBMCs or T cells enriched from blood (not recorded which). This chain joins TRBV5-1 and TRBJ2-1; possibly TRBD2 for D (6 bases). CDR3 in amino acids: CASSPGTFNEQFF. Here the CDR3 DNA reads TGCGCCAGCAGCCCCGGGACTTTTAATGAGCAGTTCTTC.